The 23 T cell receptor beta chains below come from one sample, sequenced in a study of T cell clones after liver transplantation. The repertoire was sequenced with immunoSEQ multiplex PCR; TCRdb's copy has only in-frame clones and lacks some. The sample holds about 80,000 clones; around four fifths are singletons and the top ten take less than 0.6%. Source: CD4+ T cells from blood, taken 46 months after liver transplant. Receptors originate from a human patient who received a liver transplant. Some T cells may arise from the graft donor.

As regards this clone: The junction and the germline gene differ at one end; a read error may be behind it. The genes are TRBV2 and TRBJ2-1; TRBD2 matches 10 bases. Germline CDR1 and CDR2: SNHLY and FYNNEI. The CDR3 contains 15 residues. The CDR3 nucleotides read TGTGCCGGCAGCTCCCCTAGCGGGAGTAACAATGAGCAGTTCTTC. It codes for CAGSSPSGSNNEQFF.

The CDR3 DNA reads as TGTGCCAGTAACCAGAGGAGGAACACTGAAGCTTTCTTT. Translating it yields CASNQRRNTEAFF. The V gene is TRBV6-5, the J gene TRBJ1-1; D remains ambiguous. This CDR3 is 13 amino acids long. Germline-derived CDR1 and CDR2 are MNHEY and SVGAGI. With 9 bases removed from V and 1 base from J, the gap between germline ends came to 12 bases.

The genes are TRBV28 and TRBJ2-3; 8 bases are shared with TRBD1. This CDR3 comprises 15 residues. Germline CDR1 is MDHEN and CDR2 is SYDVKM. The trim removed 6 bases at V and 3 bases at J, leaving 8 bases unmatched. The CDR3 spells CASSDDRGLTDTQYF. CDR3 in DNA: TGTGCCAGCAGCGATGACAGGGGATTAACAGATACGCAGTATTTT.

The rearrangement uses TRBV19 and TRBJ2-1; 7 bases agree with TRBD1. Germline-derived CDR1 and CDR2 are LNHDA and SQIVND (reference sequence). CDR3 length equals 15 residues. The V segment lost 5 bases and the J segment 6 bases; nucleotides outside the gene matches: 10. CDR3 protein: CASSPLDRASNEQFF. The CDR3 DNA follows: TGTGCCAGTAGTCCGCTCGACAGGGCTTCCAATGAGCAGTTCTTC. The full variable domain, completed using reference TRBV19 and TRBJ2-1, is DGGITQSPKYLFRKEGQNVTLSCEQNLNHDAMYWYRQDPGQGLRLIYYSQIVNDFQKGDIAEGYSVSREKKESFPLTVTSAQKNPTAFYLCASSPLDRASNEQFFGPGTRLTVL.

Comment on this clone: Relative to the germline gene, one junction end is altered; a read error may explain this. The V and J genes are TRBV11-1 and TRBJ2-1; 10 bases are shared with TRBD2. CDR3 size: 14 residues. Germline V gene data show CDR1 as SGHAT and CDR2 as FQDESV (reference sequence). The CDR3 DNA follows: TGTGCCAGCAGCCTAGCGGGAGTGGACAATGAGCAGTTCTTC. Amino acids: CASSLAGVDNEQFF.

This clone was found a few times. The V call is TRBV5-1, the J call TRBJ2-5, with 9 bases lining up with TRBD2. This CDR3 is 15 amino acids long. Germline CDR1 reads SGHRS; CDR2 reads YFSETQ. The V gene end was trimmed by 5 bases and the J gene end by 5 bases; junction bases not matched to a gene: 10. Here the CDR3 reads CASRRSLAGRETQYF. The CDR3 DNA follows: TGCGCCAGCAGGAGGAGTCTAGCGGGACGGGAGACCCAGTACTTC.

This clone was seen only a few times. The chain has TRBV6-1 and TRBJ1-3; D call uncertain. The V end lost 6 bases, the J end lost 0 bases, and 9 bases lay between the germline ends. Germline loops: CDR1 MNHNS, CDR2 SASEGT. The CDR3 totals 14 residues. The CDR3 reads CASREIYSGNTIYF. DNA for the CDR3: TGTGCCAGCAGGGAAATCTACTCTGGAAACACCATATATTTT.

As DNA, the CDR3 is TGCGCCAGCAGCTTAACAGGGTCGACAGGGAATCAGCCCCAGCATTTT. Protein product: CASSLTGSTGNQPQHF. J is TRBJ1-5 and V is TRBV5-1, with 7 bases matching TRBD1. Per the germline V gene, CDR1 is SGHRS and CDR2 is YFSETQ. The J segment lost 4 bases and the V segment lost 2 bases, leaving 9 bases of the junction unmatched. The CDR3 is 16 residues long.

The chain couples TRBV9 to TRBJ1-5, with TRBD1 matching 7 bases. Germline CDR1 and CDR2: SGDLS and YYNGEE. Germline trimming cut 0 bases from V and 1 base from J; bases unmatched to any gene: 4. The CDR3 is 16 amino acids. The CDR3: CASSVGDRASNQPQHF. For the CDR3, the DNA is TGTGCCAGCAGCGTAGGAGACAGGGCAAGCAATCAGCCCCAGCATTTT.

The rearrangement links TRBV2 to TRBJ2-2; 8 nucleotides align to TRBD2. J gave up 3 bases and V 7 bases, and 7 bases lay outside the gene matches. Germline V gene data show CDR1 as SNHLY and CDR2 as FYNNEI. This CDR3 spans 15 amino acids. CDR3 protein: CASTREGLDTGELFF. Written as DNA, the CDR3 is TGTGCCAGCACCCGGGAGGGCCTCGACACCGGGGAGCTGTTTTTT.

The V call is TRBV7-2, the J call TRBJ2-1; D is possibly TRBD1 (6 bases). The CDR3 consists of 14 residues. Trimming left V 2 bases short and J 7 bases short, with 12 bases between. Germline loops: CDR1 SGHTA, CDR2 FQGNSA. CDR3 sequence: CASSLKGQLNEQFF. CDR3 DNA: TGTGCCAGCAGCTTAAAAGGACAGCTGAATGAGCAGTTCTTC.

The chain couples TRBV15 to TRBJ1-5; D is undetermined. The CDR3 covers 16 residues. V lost 0 bases, J lost 0 bases, and 9 bases lay in between. Germline lookup yields CDR1 LNHNV and CDR2 YYDKDF (reference sequence). The DNA of the CDR3 is TGTGCCACCAGCAGAGAGAGAGTCTATAGCAATCAGCCCCAGCATTTT. Protein sequence: CATSRERVYSNQPQHF.

This rearrangement joins TRBV7-9 to TRBJ1-1, with 7 bases lining up with TRBD1. Trimming removed 1 base from V and 6 bases from J; junction bases left unmatched: 5. Germline CDR1 is SEHNR and CDR2 is FQNEAQ (reference sequence). The CDR3 spans 14 residues. The CDR3 spells CASSLEQGIAEAFF. CDR3 sequence (DNA): TGTGCCAGCAGCTTAGAACAGGGGATCGCTGAAGCTTTCTTT. Supplemented by reference TRBV7-9 and TRBJ1-1, the full variable domain reads DTGVSQNPRHKITKRGQNVTFRCDPISEHNRLYWYRQTLGQGPEFLTYFQNEAQLEKSRLLSDRFSAERPKGSFSTLEIQRTEQGDSAMYLCASSLEQGIAEAFFGQGTRLTVV.

The chain employs TRBV4-3 and TRBJ1-2; tentative D call: TRBD1 (6 bases). The V and J ends lost 0 bases and 7 bases respectively, with 15 bases between them. The germline gives CDR1 LGHNA, CDR2 YSLEER. The CDR3 has 15 residues. The CDR3 loop is CASSQDSRGSSGYTF. For the CDR3, the DNA is TGCGCCAGCAGCCAAGATTCTAGGGGGAGTAGTGGCTACACCTTC.

J is TRBJ2-7 and V is TRBV5-1; D could derive from TRBD1 or TRBD2 (5 bases each). CDR3 size: 15 residues. Germline CDR1 reads SGHRS; CDR2 reads YFSETQ. Trimming stripped 0 bases from V and 6 bases from J, with 16 bases between. The CDR3 loop is CASSLAGTRAPEQYF. The CDR3 DNA is TGCGCCAGCAGCTTGGCCGGGACCCGGGCTCCCGAGCAGTACTTC.

The V and J genes are TRBV7-2 and TRBJ2-1; 8 bases match TRBD2. Per germline, CDR1 SGHTA and CDR2 FQGNSA. This CDR3 region has 16 residues. The trim removed 5 bases at V and 7 bases at J, leaving 13 bases unmatched. CDR3 nucleotides: TGTGCCAGCAGCCCGGGGGGGACTCGATTAGGGAATGAGCAGTTCTTC. Translation gives CASSPGGTRLGNEQFF.

The table lists this clone with a count of one. The chain joins TRBV9 to TRBJ2-7, with 8 nucleotides matching TRBD2. Unmatched junction bases numbered 9, after V lost 10 bases and J lost 0 bases. CDR3 length: 14 residues. Germline assignment: CDR1 SGDLS and CDR2 YYNGEE. The CDR3 coding sequence is TGTGCCTCGGGGGGGGGCCCCAACTCCTACGAGCAGTACTTC. Encoded protein: CASGGGPNSYEQYF.

V and J are TRBV7-9 and TRBJ2-5; TRBD2 might be the D (6 bases). Germline CDR1 and CDR2: SEHNR and FQNEAQ (reference sequence). The CDR3 is made up of 18 amino acids. Trimming removed 4 bases from V and 5 bases from J, with 26 bases in between. The CDR3 spells CASSSRSAAGLATETQYF. The CDR3, as DNA: TGTGCCAGCAGCTCCAGGTCCGCTGCGGGGCTAGCTACGGAGACCCAGTACTTC.

This clone was recorded a few times. V and J are TRBV7-2 and TRBJ2-7; 11 bases fit TRBD1. The trim removed 6 bases at V and 7 bases at J, leaving 5 bases unmatched. This CDR3 has 13 amino acids. Germline lookup yields CDR1 SGHTA and CDR2 FQGNSA. CDR3 DNA: TGTGCCAGCAGTCGGGACAGGGGGAGGGAGCAGTACTTC. This codes for CASSRDRGREQYF.

The CDR3 loop reads CASMRGRTGPEAFF. The CDR3 DNA is TGTGCCAGCATGAGGGGACGGACAGGGCCTGAAGCTTTCTTT. The J gene is TRBJ1-1, the V gene TRBV2; 8 bases are shared with TRBD1. The CDR3 runs to 14 residues. The ends lost 7 bases at V and 6 bases at J; junction bases unmatched: 10. Germline assignment: CDR1 SNHLY and CDR2 FYNNEI.

The chain couples TRBV28 to TRBJ1-1; D is unclear. CDR3 length equals 13 residues. V lost 7 bases to trimming and J lost 0 bases, with 9 bases between them. The germline CDR1 and CDR2 sequences are MDHEN and SYDVKM. CDR3 sequence (DNA): TGTGCCAGCATTAAGCGCTTGAACACTGAAGCTTTCTTT. Encoded protein: CASIKRLNTEAFF.

The chain is built from TRBV18 and TRBJ1-1; 9 bases are a match to TRBD1. CDR1 is KGHSH and CDR2 is LQKENI in the germline V gene. V lost 4 bases and J lost 5; bases outside the gene matches: 8. This CDR3 has 15 amino acids. The CDR3: CASSQSGQGKTEAFF. The CDR3 nucleotides are TGTGCCAGCTCACAATCCGGACAGGGGAAAACTGAAGCTTTCTTT.

The chain employs TRBV10-2 and TRBJ2-7; D uncertain. The V end lost 1 base, the J end lost 4 bases, and 11 bases lay between the germline ends. The CDR3 runs to 14 residues. The germline V gene encodes CDR1 WSHSY and CDR2 SAAADI. CDR3 amino acids: CASSEWQNLYEQYF. The CDR3 bases are TGCGCCAGCAGTGAGTGGCAGAACCTTTACGAGCAGTACTTC.